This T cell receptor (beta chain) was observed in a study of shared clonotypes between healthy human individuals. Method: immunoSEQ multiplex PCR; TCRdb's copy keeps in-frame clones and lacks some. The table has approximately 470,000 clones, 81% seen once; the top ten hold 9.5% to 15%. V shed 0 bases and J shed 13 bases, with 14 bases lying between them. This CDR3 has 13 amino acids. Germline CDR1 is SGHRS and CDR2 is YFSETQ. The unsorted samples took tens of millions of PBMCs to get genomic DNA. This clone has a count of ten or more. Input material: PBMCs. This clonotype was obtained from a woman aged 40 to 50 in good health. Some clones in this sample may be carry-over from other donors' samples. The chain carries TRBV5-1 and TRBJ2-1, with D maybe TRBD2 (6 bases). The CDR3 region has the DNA TGCGCCAGCAGCTTGGCGTTGGGGGACTCCCAGTTCTTC. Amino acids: CASSLALGDSQFF.